The 8 T cell receptor beta chains presented below share a single source sample, sequenced in a study of T-cell reconstitution after alpha-beta-depleted transplantation in children. Unique molecular identifiers were incorporated into the prepared TCRbeta library. TCRdb itself ran the PCR reads through MiXCR, one entry per CDR3 protein. The sample carries approximately 210,000 distinct CDR3 sequences, approximately 14% recorded once. Material: PBMCs from the stem cell graft donor, obtained from the stem cell graft. All receptors derive from a human donor who donated a stem cell graft to a child with acute lymphoblastic leukemia.

There are a few counts of this clonotype. The chain is built from TRBV5-1 and TRBJ2-5, with D perhaps assigned TRBD1 or TRBD2 (6 bases each). This CDR3 is built from 14 residues. The V end lost 3 bases, the J end lost 2 bases, and 11 bases lay between the germline ends. Germline loops: CDR1 SGHRS, CDR2 YFSETQ. This chain's CDR3 is CASSWGAGQETQYF. As DNA, the CDR3 is TGCGCCAGCAGCTGGGGGGCAGGGCAAGAGACCCAGTACTTC.

This clonotype was picked up many times. This chain links TRBV12-3 or TRBV12-4 with TRBJ1-6; D is perhaps TRBD1 (6 bases). The CDR3 covers 14 residues. Trimming stripped 7 bases from V and 8 bases from J, with 15 bases between. Here the CDR3 DNA reads TGTGCCAGCACCGCGGGACAAGCTGATTCACCCCTCCACTTT. This translates into CASTAGQADSPLHF.

The CDR3 protein is CASSMGETQYF. The CDR3, as DNA: TGTGCCAGTAGTATGGGTGAGACCCAGTACTTC. The rearrangement uses TRBV19 and TRBJ2-5; D is uncertain. The germline V gene has CDR1 LNHDA and CDR2 SQIVND (reference sequence). V lost 3 bases and J lost 5, with 4 bases in between. The CDR3 consists of 11 residues.

This clonotype was counted ten times or more. The chain joins TRBV5-1 to TRBJ2-3; 12 nucleotides match TRBD2. V trimming: 3 bases; J trimming: 6 bases; junction bases outside the gene matches: 8. The CDR3 runs to 16 residues. CDR1 and CDR2 from the germline V gene are SGHRS and YFSETQ. CDR3 region: CASSSRLAGVSDTQYF. The CDR3 bases are TGCGCCAGCAGCTCTCGACTAGCGGGAGTTTCGGATACGCAGTATTTT.

This clonotype was recorded at least ten times. V usage is TRBV29-1 and J usage is TRBJ2-5; 10 nucleotides line up with TRBD1. Looked up from germline, CDR1 is SQVTM and CDR2 is ANQGSEA. Trimming cost V 8 bases and J 2 bases; bases outside gene matches: 8. The CDR3 is made up of 14 amino acids. This CDR3 is CSFRKDRGQETQYF. In nucleotides, the CDR3 is TGCAGCTTTCGAAAGGACAGGGGGCAAGAGACCCAGTACTTC. The variable domain in full, completed from reference TRBV29-1 and TRBJ2-5, reads SAVISQKPSRDICQRGTSLTIQCQVDSQVTMMFWYRQQPGQSLTLIATANQGSEATYESGFVIDKFPISRPNLTFSTLTVSNMSPEDSSIYLCSFRKDRGQETQYFGPGTRLLVL.

This clonotype appeared many times. This sequence joins TRBV20-1 and TRBJ1-1, with a possible D match to TRBD1 (5 bases). Germline CDR1 DFQATT, CDR2 SNEGSKA (reference sequence). The CDR3 covers 14 residues. The V gene lost 3 bases and the J gene lost 0 bases, with 11 bases spanning the gap. CDR3 protein: CSARMGRVNTEAFF. CDR3 in DNA: TGCAGTGCTAGGATGGGACGGGTGAACACTGAAGCTTTCTTT.

This clonotype was seen at least ten times. This rearrangement joins TRBV12-3 or TRBV12-4 to TRBJ2-3; the D is unclear. The V and J ends lost 6 bases and 6 bases respectively, with 13 bases between them. This CDR3 has 13 residues. The CDR3 loop reads CASSPGFLDTQYF. CDR3 bases: TGTGCCAGCAGCCCGGGCTTTCTTGATACGCAGTATTTT.

A remark on this clonotype: An end of the junction differs from the germline gene, which may be a read error. The V call is TRBV5-1, the J call TRBJ1-5, with D uncertain. Germline values: CDR1 SGHRS, CDR2 YFSETQ. This CDR3 spans 14 amino acids. CDR3 protein: CASSLGTNNQPHHF. DNA of the CDR3: TGCGCCAGCAGCTTGGGGACCAACAATCAGCCCCACCATTTT.